The next 32 T cell receptor beta chains were all read from a single sample in a study of T cells in Graves' hyperthyroidism and ophthalmopathy. Template material for amplifying TCR beta CDR3 regions consisted of RNA transcripts. HTBI primers were the set used in a first-round RT-PCR of the TCR CDR3. TCRdb passed the multiplex PCR reads through MiXCR, listing each CDR3 protein once. The repertoire holds about 96,000 distinct CDR3 sequences, with over 50% as singletons. The material sequenced was blood. Receptor source: a woman in her 40s with Graves' hyperthyroidism.

This clonotype was seen many times. This rearrangement joins TRBV6-6 to TRBJ1-6; the match to TRBD1 covers 10 bases. The J segment lost 10 bases and the V segment lost 4 bases, leaving 10 bases of the junction unmatched. The CDR3 is 16 residues long. The germline CDR1 and CDR2 sequences are MNHNY and SVGAGI (reference sequence). CDR3 coding DNA: TGTGCCAGCAGTTGGGGGACAGGGGTCATGCGGTCACCCCTCCACTTT. Translation gives CASSWGTGVMRSPLHF.

This clonotype came up many times. V usage is TRBV6-6 and J usage is TRBJ1-2; possible D gene TRBD1, 6 bases. The CDR3 runs to 14 residues. The V and J ends lost 5 bases and 3 bases respectively, with 13 bases between them. Germline V CDR1 and CDR2: MNHNY, SVGAGI (reference sequence). CDR3 loop: CASSGLQGDYGYTF. CDR3 coding DNA: TGTGCCAGCAGTGGCCTACAGGGAGACTATGGCTACACCTTC.

This clonotype occurred many times. The gene calls are TRBV20-1 and TRBJ2-2, with D possibly being TRBD1 or TRBD2 (5 bases each). V was shortened by 3 bases and J by 4 bases, with 9 bases between the two germline ends. CDR3 size: 13 residues. Germline lookup yields CDR1 DFQATT and CDR2 SNEGSKA (reference sequence). In DNA, the CDR3 is TGCAGTGCTAGGCCAGGGACCACCGGGGAGCTGTTTTTT. Translation: CSARPGTTGELFF.

V and J are TRBV2 and TRBJ1-4; 10 nucleotides agree with TRBD1. This CDR3 spans 14 amino acids. The germline gives CDR1 SNHLY, CDR2 FYNNEI. V was pared by 2 bases and J by 12 bases, with 6 bases of the junction left unmatched. CDR3: CASSELAGTGELFF. DNA of the CDR3: TGTGCCAGCAGTGAACTAGCGGGGACAGGGGAACTGTTTTTT.

Details on this clonotype: It may be a read error: a sequence one base away is much more abundant. For the CDR3, the DNA is TGCGCCAGCAGCTTCGGGGCTTCCTACGAGCAGTACTTC. This gives the protein CASSFGASYEQYF. The gene calls are TRBV5-1 and TRBJ2-7; either TRBD1 or TRBD2 may fit D (5 bases each). Trimming stripped 2 bases from V and 1 base from J, with 7 bases between. Looked up from germline, CDR1 is SGHRS and CDR2 is YFSETQ. The CDR3 has 13 residues. Full variable domain (rest looked up from reference TRBV5-1 and TRBJ2-7): KAGVTQTPRYLIKTRGQQVTLSCSPISGHRSVSWYQQTPGQGLQFLFEYFSETQRNKGNFPGRFSGRQFSNSRSEMNVSTLELGDSALYLCASSFGASYEQYFGPGTRLTVT.

This chain connects TRBV7-9 to TRBJ1-4, with D hard to call. The CDR3 is made up of 15 amino acids. With 8 bases removed from V and 6 bases from J, the gap between germline ends came to 19 bases. In germline, CDR1 is SEHNR, CDR2 FQNEAQ (reference sequence). CDR3 bases: TGTGCCAGCGGCCCTTTGAGTGGAGGCTATGAAAAACTGTTTTTT. It codes for CASGPLSGGYEKLFF.

This clonotype appeared a single time. The genes are TRBV10-3 and TRBJ2-7; D is perhaps TRBD2 (6 bases). The length of the CDR3 is 11 residues. The V and J ends lost 10 bases and 7 bases respectively, with 14 bases between them. Germline CDR1 and CDR2: ENHRY and SYGVKD. The CDR3 DNA follows: TGTGCCACCGTGCCGGCGGGGGAGCAGTACTTC. This encodes CATVPAGEQYF.

Worth noting for this clonotype: The missing conserved phenylalanine or tryptophan at the end of this CDR3 makes a read error likely. The gene calls are TRBV27 and TRBJ1-5; D is perhaps TRBD1 (5 bases). In germline, CDR1 is MNHEY, CDR2 SMNVEV (reference sequence). CDR3 size: 14 residues. This CDR3 is CASSRGEGDQPQHI. CDR3 in DNA: TGTGCAAGCAGCCGAGGGGAGGGAGATCAGCCCCAGCATATT.

The chain links TRBV15 to TRBJ2-3, with TRBD2 matching 11 bases. Germline-derived CDR1 and CDR2 are LNHNV and YYDKDF (reference sequence). CDR3 length equals 18 residues. The V segment lost 0 bases and the J segment 4 bases; nucleotides outside the gene matches: 9. CDR3 loop: CATSREISGRGRADTQYF. As DNA, the CDR3 is TGTGCCACCAGCAGAGAAATTAGCGGGAGGGGGAGGGCAGATACGCAGTATTTT.

The table lists this clonotype with a few counts. J is TRBJ1-2 and V is TRBV2; 8 bases are shared with TRBD1. V lost 6 bases to trimming and J lost 4 bases; unmatched junction nucleotides: 10. The CDR3 is 15 residues long. Looked up from germline, CDR1 is SNHLY and CDR2 is FYNNEI. In nucleotides, the CDR3 is TGTGCCAGCAGCGGACAGGGTTTAGGAGGCTATGGCTACACCTTC. As protein: CASSGQGLGGYGYTF.

This rearrangement joins TRBV7-2 to TRBJ1-2, with a possible D match to TRBD1 (6 bases). Looked up from germline, CDR1 is SGHTA and CDR2 is FQGNSA. Trimming shortened V by 5 bases and J by 6 bases, and 13 bases separated the two germline ends. This CDR3 comprises 13 residues. The CDR3 DNA reads as TGTGCCAGCAGCGTCAGGGGAGTCAATGGCTACACCTTC. Residues: CASSVRGVNGYTF.

Points on this clonotype: A much larger clone differs from this one at a single base, so this may be a read error. The chain combines TRBV2 with TRBJ2-7; no clear D gene. The CDR3 totals 11 residues. Germline lookup yields CDR1 SNHLY and CDR2 FYNNEI. In DNA form, the CDR3 reads TGTACCAGCAGTCCCTCCTACGAGCAGTACTTC. Residues: CTSSPSYEQYF. The complete variable domain, with remaining parts taken from reference TRBV2 and TRBJ2-7, reads EPEVTQTPSHQVTQMGQEVILRCVPISNHLYFYWYRQILGQKVEFLVSFYNNEISEKSEIFDDQFSVERPDGSNFTLKIRSTKLEDSAMYFCTSSPSYEQYFGPGTRLTVT.

The chain uses TRBV25-1 and TRBJ1-1; the D is unclear. Germline CDR1 MGHDK, CDR2 SYGVNS. V was pared by 4 bases and J by 7 bases, with 19 bases between. CDR3 length equals 15 residues. CDR3 protein: CASSGLGRQAYEAFF. The DNA of the CDR3 is TGTGCCAGCAGTGGGTTGGGTAGGCAGGCTTATGAAGCTTTCTTT.

There are many counts of this clonotype. The gene calls are TRBV12-3 or TRBV12-4 and TRBJ1-1; the match to TRBD1 covers 8 bases. V trimming: 6 bases; J trimming: 4 bases; junction bases outside the gene matches: 4. This CDR3 is 13 amino acids long. The CDR3 DNA sequence: TGTGCCAGCAGGATGGACAGGGCCACTGAAGCTTTCTTT. Residues: CASRMDRATEAFF.

About this clonotype itself: This sequence may be a read error, since a much larger clone differs from it by one base. The rearrangement uses TRBV16 and TRBJ1-2; D gene unclear. From germline, CDR1 is KGHSY and CDR2 FQNENV. Deletions cut 8 bases from V and 1 base from J, with 14 bases between. The length of the CDR3 is 14 residues. The CDR3 DNA sequence: TGTGCCAGCGACGTGGAGGGAGTTAACTATGGCTACACCTTC. Translating it yields CASDVEGVNYGYTF.

This clonotype was seen many times. The rearrangement uses TRBV7-8 and TRBJ2-5, with D maybe TRBD1 (6 bases). Germline-derived CDR1 and CDR2 are SGHVS and FQNEAQ. Trimming took off 4 bases at V and 5 bases at J, with 11 bases between the two ends. The CDR3 runs 13 residues. The CDR3 protein is CASSSGTIETQYF. The CDR3 DNA reads as TGTGCCAGCAGCTCCGGGACAATCGAGACCCAGTACTTC.

J is TRBJ2-5 and V is TRBV7-2; D might be TRBD2 (6 bases). V was pared by 6 bases and J by 5 bases, with 16 bases between. CDR3 length equals 14 residues. Germline loops: CDR1 SGHTA, CDR2 FQGNSA. This CDR3 is CASSPQAGRETQYF. DNA for the CDR3: TGTGCCAGCAGTCCGCAGGCGGGAAGGGAGACCCAGTACTTC.

This chain links TRBV7-8 with TRBJ2-2, with D perhaps matching TRBD1 or TRBD2 (5 bases each). Looked up from germline, CDR1 is SGHVS and CDR2 is FQNEAQ. The CDR3 loop spans 16 amino acids. Trimming took 5 bases from V and 6 from J, leaving 19 bases between them. CDR3 in amino acids: CASSQVGRVGAGELFF. In DNA form, the CDR3 reads TGTGCCAGCAGCCAGGTTGGGCGGGTAGGGGCCGGGGAGCTGTTTTTT.

The chain has TRBV19 and TRBJ1-5, with a weak D call TRBD1 (5 bases). V dropped 2 bases and J dropped 15 bases, with 8 bases sitting between them. Per germline, CDR1 LNHDA and CDR2 SQIVND (reference sequence). CDR3 length: 10 amino acids. The CDR3 spells CASSITGRHF. The CDR3, as DNA: TGTGCCAGTAGTATAACGGGGCGGCATTTT.

This chain joins TRBV4-1 and TRBJ2-6; no firm D call. Trimming shortened V by 0 bases and J by 4 bases, and 4 bases separated the two germline ends. Germline lookup yields CDR1 MGHRA and CDR2 YSYEKL. CDR3 length equals 14 residues. CDR3 in DNA: TGCGCCAGCAGCCAAGATCGGGGGGCCAACGTCCTGACTTTC. This sequence encodes CASSQDRGANVLTF.

The sample holds a few counts of this clonotype. The V gene is TRBV10-3, the J gene TRBJ2-7; perhaps TRBD2 as D (6 bases). CDR1 is ENHRY, CDR2 SYGVKD, per germline. Deletions cut 10 bases from V and 2 bases from J, with 12 bases between. The CDR3 is made up of 12 amino acids. The CDR3 loop is CASGTLTYEQYF. The CDR3 DNA sequence: TGTGCCAGCGGGACTTTAACCTACGAGCAGTACTTC.

The rearrangement links TRBV7-2 to TRBJ1-2; 9 positions agree with TRBD1. Germline CDR1 reads SGHTA; CDR2 reads FQGNSA. With 3 bases clipped from V and 2 bases from J, the junction kept 10 bases outside the gene matches. The CDR3 runs 17 residues. The CDR3 protein is CASSLEPSGTGNYGYTF. CDR3 bases: TGTGCCAGCAGCTTGGAGCCTTCCGGGACAGGGAACTATGGCTACACCTTC. The full variable domain, with the rest looked up from reference TRBV7-2 and TRBJ1-2, is GAGVSQSPSNKVTEKGKDVELRCDPISGHTALYWYRQSLGQGLEFLIYFQGNSAPDKSGLPSDRFSAERTGGSVSTLTIQRTQQEDSAVYLCASSLEPSGTGNYGYTFGSGTRLTVV.

This clonotype has a count of ten or more. The V gene is TRBV7-2, the J gene TRBJ2-5; D not certain. Per germline, CDR1 SGHTA and CDR2 FQGNSA. This CDR3 has 12 residues. Between the trimmed V and J ends, which lost 0 bases and 5 bases, there was a span of 4 bases. The CDR3 sequence is CASSLAGETQYF. Written as DNA, the CDR3 is TGTGCCAGCAGCTTAGCGGGCGAGACCCAGTACTTC.

This clonotype was observed at least ten times. Written as DNA, the CDR3 is TGCGCCAGCAGTGAGGGGGCGGCCCGTACCTTC. This gives the protein CASSEGAARTF. The chain is built from TRBV5-1 and TRBJ1-2; TRBD1 agrees at 7 bases. The CDR3 length is 11 residues. Per the germline V gene, CDR1 is SGHRS and CDR2 is YFSETQ. V was clipped by 5 bases and J by 14 bases; unmatched bases: 9. The whole variable domain, filled in from reference TRBV5-1 and TRBJ1-2, reads KAGVTQTPRYLIKTRGQQVTLSCSPISGHRSVSWYQQTPGQGLQFLFEYFSETQRNKGNFPGRFSGRQFSNSRSEMNVSTLELGDSALYLCASSEGAARTFGSGTRLTVV.

The V gene is TRBV2, the J gene TRBJ1-1, with a possible D match to TRBD1 (5 bases). Germline V gives CDR1 SNHLY, CDR2 FYNNEI. CDR3 length: 12 amino acids. The V gene lost 5 bases and the J gene lost 6 bases, with 10 bases spanning the gap. The CDR3 DNA is TGTGCCAGCAGTTTCCCCAGGGCTGAAGCTTTCTTT. Translating it yields CASSFPRAEAFF.

This clonotype has at least ten counts. The rearrangement uses TRBV7-2 and TRBJ2-7; 9 positions agree with TRBD1. Germline CDR1 reads SGHTA; CDR2 reads FQGNSA. The CDR3 spans 15 residues. With V trimmed by 3 bases and J by 6 bases, 9 bases remained unmatched. The CDR3 reads CASSLVGTGFFEQYF. The CDR3 DNA follows: TGTGCCAGCAGCTTGGTGGGGACAGGGTTCTTCGAGCAGTACTTC.

This CDR3 reads CASTSFGSGGNQPQHF. The CDR3 DNA is TGTGCCAGCACCAGCTTCGGCTCCGGGGGCAATCAGCCCCAGCATTTT. The genes are TRBV19 and TRBJ1-5; D is unresolved. Germline V CDR1 and CDR2: LNHDA, SQIVND (reference sequence). Trimming took off 9 bases at V and 2 bases at J, with 20 bases between the two ends. The CDR3 length is 16 residues.

This clonotype was seen at least ten times. This sequence joins TRBV5-1 and TRBJ2-7, with D unclear. The V gene's germline CDR1 is SGHRS and CDR2 YFSETQ. This CDR3 spans 13 amino acids. V dropped 9 bases and J dropped 5 bases, with 18 bases sitting between them. CDR3 nucleotide sequence: TGCGCCACCGACTCGGGCATAGTTAACGAGCAGTACTTC. Protein: CATDSGIVNEQYF.

This clonotype was recorded at least ten times. The V gene is TRBV7-3, the J gene TRBJ1-2; D ambiguous. Germline assignment: CDR1 SGHTA and CDR2 FQGTGA. Trimming took off 2 bases at V and 2 bases at J, with 6 bases between the two ends. The CDR3 is 13 residues long. The CDR3 protein is CASSLGQNYGYTF. The CDR3 DNA reads TGTGCCAGCAGCTTAGGGCAAAACTATGGCTACACCTTC.

This rearrangement joins TRBV20-1 to TRBJ2-3, with D perhaps matching TRBD2 (6 bases). V was trimmed by 6 bases and J by 0 bases, leaving 16 bases between them. The CDR3 loop spans 15 amino acids. The germline V gene has CDR1 DFQATT and CDR2 SNEGSKA (reference sequence). The CDR3 nucleotides read TGCAGTGCCCCTGTCGGGAGTTTTAGCACAGATACGCAGTATTTT. Residues: CSAPVGSFSTDTQYF.

Only one count was recorded for this clonotype. This sequence joins TRBV29-1 and TRBJ2-7; tentative D call: TRBD2 (5 bases). The V gene's germline CDR1 is SQVTM and CDR2 ANQGSEA. V was pared by 6 bases and J by 9 bases, with 18 bases between. The CDR3 consists of 12 residues. CDR3 DNA sequence: TGCAGCGTGGCGGGTGCCTACGTTGGGCAGTACTTC. Translating gives CSVAGAYVGQYF.

The sample holds many counts of this clonotype. The chain recombines TRBV29-1 with TRBJ1-2; maybe TRBD1 (5 bases). CDR3 length: 15 amino acids. The germline V and J ends were trimmed by 6 bases and 2 bases, with 19 bases remaining between them. The germline gives CDR1 SQVTM, CDR2 ANQGSEA. This CDR3 is CSVSLEQGVNYGYTF. In DNA form, the CDR3 reads TGCAGCGTGAGCCTGGAGCAGGGCGTCAACTATGGCTACACCTTC.